The 19 T cell receptor beta chains below all came from one sample that was sequenced in a study of beta chain features in type 1 diabetes. The sequenced template was cDNA made from the entire isolated RNA. The data were produced by immunoSEQ multiplex PCR, yet TCRdb's version contains in-frame clones alone and is incomplete. This sample has 300,000 to 350,000 clones, with under 8.5% found just once. The specimen sequenced was central memory CD4+ T cells from blood. These receptors were taken from a woman between 18 and 30 years old in good health.

This clone was observed a few times. The chain couples TRBV10-3 to TRBJ2-3; 7 bases match TRBD2. The trim removed 2 bases at V and 6 bases at J, leaving 8 bases unmatched. The CDR3 has 15 residues. Germline-derived CDR1 and CDR2 are ENHRY and SYGVKD. In nucleotides, the CDR3 is TGTGCCATCAGTGAGAAAAGGACTAGTACGGATACGCAGTATTTT. This sequence encodes CAISEKRTSTDTQYF.

In this sample, this clone turned up a few times. The V gene is TRBV6-6, the J gene TRBJ1-2, with D possibly matching TRBD1 (5 bases). Germline CDR1 and CDR2: MNHNY and SVGAGI (reference sequence). The CDR3 runs to 14 residues. The V end lost 4 bases, the J end lost 4 bases, and 13 bases lay between the germline ends. The DNA for the CDR3 is TGTGCCAGCAGTTCCGTTGACGACAGCTATGGCTACACCTTC. This codes for CASSSVDDSYGYTF.

This clone was picked up a small number of times. CDR3 DNA sequence: TGTGCCAGCAGCCATCCCGTGGGACTTAGCGGGAGGATGGATACGCAGTATTTT. It encodes CASSHPVGLSGRMDTQYF. The chain carries TRBV14 and TRBJ2-3, with 10 bases fitting TRBD2. The CDR3 extends over 18 amino acids. V lost 3 bases to trimming and J lost 6 bases; unmatched junction nucleotides: 15. Germline V gives CDR1 SGHDN, CDR2 FVKESK.

This clone turned up a few times. V gene TRBV4-2 combines with J gene TRBJ2-2; 7 nucleotides agree with TRBD2. CDR1 LGHNA and CDR2 YNFKEQ come from the germline V gene. The V and J ends lost 0 bases and 6 bases, in that order; junction bases with no gene match: 7. The CDR3 is 16 residues long. The CDR3 coding sequence is TGTGCCAGCAGCCAAGAAGGCGGGAGTGGCGCCGGGGAGCTGTTTTTT. It translates to CASSQEGGSGAGELFF.

V and J are TRBV5-6 and TRBJ2-7; D possibly uses TRBD1 or TRBD2 (6 bases each). CDR1 is SGHDT and CDR2 is YYEEEE in the germline V gene. V lost 0 bases, J lost 1 base, and 11 bases lay in between. This CDR3 is built from 15 residues. The DNA for the CDR3 is TGTGCCAGCAGCTTGGCCAGGGGACTGTCCTACGAGCAGTACTTC. Amino acids: CASSLARGLSYEQYF.

The table lists this clone with a few counts. The V and J genes are TRBV7-2 and TRBJ1-5; 8 bases agree with TRBD1. V was clipped by 5 bases and J by 7 bases; unmatched bases: 7. Germline V gene lookup returns CDR1 SGHTA and CDR2 FQGNSA. The CDR3 loop spans 14 amino acids. CDR3: CASSVQGAGQPQHF. CDR3 coding DNA: TGTGCCAGCAGCGTCCAGGGGGCGGGGCAGCCCCAGCATTTT.

This clone occurred a few times. The V and J genes are TRBV4-2 and TRBJ2-7; 9 nucleotides agree with TRBD2. CDR3 size: 17 residues. The V gene's germline CDR1 is LGHNA and CDR2 YNFKEQ. V was clipped by 1 base and J by 1 base; unmatched bases: 8. In DNA form, the CDR3 reads TGTGCCAGCAGCCAAGCCTCCGTGACTAGCGGTTCCTACGAGCAGTACTTC. Translated: CASSQASVTSGSYEQYF.

This clone was recorded a few times. Within the sample, other DNA sequences also encode this same CDR3. The V gene is TRBV7-3, the J gene TRBJ2-7; TRBD1 aligns across 8 bases. Germline V gives CDR1 SGHTA, CDR2 FQGTGA. The J segment lost 5 bases and the V segment lost 2 bases, leaving 2 bases of the junction unmatched. The CDR3 sequence is 13 residues long. The CDR3 loop reads CASSLGQGNEQYF. DNA for the CDR3: TGTGCCAGCAGCTTAGGACAGGGAAACGAGCAGTACTTC.

The chain employs TRBV4-2 and TRBJ2-7, with a tentative D call TRBD1 (5 bases). Trimming shortened V by 0 bases and J by 1 base, and 19 bases separated the two germline ends. Looked up from germline, CDR1 is LGHNA and CDR2 is YNFKEQ. CDR3 size: 18 residues. This chain's CDR3 is CASSQDLMKGIVSYEQYF. The CDR3 coding sequence is TGTGCCAGCAGCCAAGATCTTATGAAGGGGATCGTGTCCTACGAGCAGTACTTC.

The sample holds a few counts of this clone. The V gene is TRBV7-6, the J gene TRBJ2-5; either TRBD1 or TRBD2 may supply D (5 bases each). The CDR3 extends over 14 amino acids. The V end lost 4 bases, the J end lost 1 base, and 10 bases lay between the germline ends. The germline CDR1 and CDR2 sequences are SGHVS and FNYEAQ. CDR3 residues: CASSSSGTQETQYF. The CDR3, as DNA: TGTGCCAGCAGCTCGTCCGGGACCCAAGAGACCCAGTACTTC.

The table lists this clone with a few counts. The chain recombines TRBV5-1 with TRBJ2-5, with D perhaps matching TRBD2 (5 bases). Germline CDR1 SGHRS, CDR2 YFSETQ. Trimming removed 4 bases at V and 0 bases at J, with 10 bases between. The CDR3 loop spans 14 amino acids. The CDR3 loop is CASSQRGYQETQYF. CDR3 DNA: TGCGCCAGCAGCCAGAGAGGGTACCAAGAGACCCAGTACTTC.

CDR3 residues: CASSRRSGTYEQYF. The CDR3 DNA reads TGTGCCAGCAGCAGGAGGAGCGGGACTTACGAGCAGTACTTC. The V call is TRBV11-2, the J call TRBJ2-7, with 7 bases matching TRBD2. Germline loops: CDR1 SGHAT, CDR2 FQNNGV. The CDR3 extends over 14 amino acids. V gave up 5 bases and J gave up 4 bases; unmatched junction bases: 8.

This clone was recorded at least ten times. CDR3 amino acids: CASSPMTGNTEAFF. DNA for the CDR3: TGTGCCAGCTCACCCATGACAGGGAACACTGAAGCTTTCTTT. The J gene is TRBJ1-1, the V gene TRBV18, with D perhaps TRBD1 (6 bases). Between the trimmed V and J ends, which lost 3 bases and 1 base, there was a span of 9 bases. CDR3 length equals 14 residues. Germline CDR1 and CDR2: KGHSH and LQKENI.

The rearrangement links TRBV19 to TRBJ2-5; the D call may be TRBD1 or TRBD2 (5 bases each). Trimming pared 6 bases from V and 5 bases from J, leaving 13 bases between. The CDR3 length is 13 residues. Germline values: CDR1 LNHDA, CDR2 SQIVND (reference sequence). CDR3 loop: CASRGPVAETQYF. In DNA, the CDR3 is TGTGCCAGTAGGGGACCGGTGGCGGAGACCCAGTACTTC.

This clone has ten or more counts. This chain links TRBV6-1 with TRBJ2-7; a weak D match, TRBD2 (5 bases). V lost 1 base, J lost 7 bases, and 11 bases lay in between. CDR1 and CDR2 from the germline V gene are MNHNS and SASEGT. The CDR3 has 13 residues. CDR3: CASSEVPSGEQYF. The CDR3 DNA sequence: TGTGCCAGCAGTGAAGTCCCATCGGGGGAGCAGTACTTC.

The table lists this clone with many counts. The chain uses TRBV14 and TRBJ1-1; TRBD1 agrees at 7 bases. The germline CDR1 and CDR2 sequences are SGHDN and FVKESK. The CDR3 is made up of 15 amino acids. V trimming: 5 bases; J trimming: 4 bases; junction bases outside the gene matches: 10. In nucleotides, the CDR3 is TGTGCCAGCAGCAGCCAAATGACAGGGTTCACTGAAGCTTTCTTT. This sequence encodes CASSSQMTGFTEAFF.

Only a few counts were recorded for this clone. The chain carries TRBV9 and TRBJ1-2, with a possible D match to TRBD1 (5 bases). V lost 0 bases, J lost 4 bases, and 13 bases lay in between. CDR3 length equals 15 residues. CDR1 is SGDLS and CDR2 is YYNGEE in the germline V gene. The CDR3 coding sequence is TGTGCCAGCAGCGTAGCTCAGGGATCCGTCTATGGCTACACCTTC. Its translation is CASSVAQGSVYGYTF.

This clone occurred a few times. The chain joins TRBV11-2 to TRBJ1-4; the D is unclear. The germline V gene has CDR1 SGHAT and CDR2 FQNNGV. V was trimmed by 5 bases and J by 8 bases, leaving 21 bases between them. The CDR3 has 16 amino acids. The CDR3 loop reads CASSPFQGSLGEKLFF. The CDR3 DNA reads TGTGCCAGCAGCCCTTTCCAAGGCAGCCTTGGGGAAAAACTGTTTTTT.

The gene calls are TRBV7-9 and TRBJ2-1; D is perhaps TRBD2 (5 bases). This CDR3 has 13 residues. Germline assignment: CDR1 SEHNR and CDR2 FQNEAQ (reference sequence). V was pared by 3 bases and J by 4 bases, with 7 bases between. The CDR3: CASSLDLYNEQFF. CDR3 DNA sequence: TGTGCCAGCAGCTTGGACTTGTACAATGAGCAGTTCTTC.